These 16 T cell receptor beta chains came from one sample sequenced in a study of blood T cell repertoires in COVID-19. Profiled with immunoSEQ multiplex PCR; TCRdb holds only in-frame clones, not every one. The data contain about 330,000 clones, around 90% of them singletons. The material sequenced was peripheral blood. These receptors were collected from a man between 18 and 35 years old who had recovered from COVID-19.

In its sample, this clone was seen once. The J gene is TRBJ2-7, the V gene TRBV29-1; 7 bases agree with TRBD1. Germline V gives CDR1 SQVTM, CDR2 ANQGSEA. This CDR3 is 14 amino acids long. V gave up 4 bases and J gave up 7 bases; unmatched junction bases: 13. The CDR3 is CSVGFQGEKWEQYF. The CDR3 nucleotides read TGCAGCGTTGGATTCCAGGGGGAAAAGTGGGAGCAGTACTTC.

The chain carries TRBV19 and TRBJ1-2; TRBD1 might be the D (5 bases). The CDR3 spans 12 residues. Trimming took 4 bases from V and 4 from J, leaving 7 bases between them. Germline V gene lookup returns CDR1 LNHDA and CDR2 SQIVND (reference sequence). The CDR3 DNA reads TGTGCCAGTAGTAGCGACAGCTATGGCTACACCTTC. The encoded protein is CASSSDSYGYTF.

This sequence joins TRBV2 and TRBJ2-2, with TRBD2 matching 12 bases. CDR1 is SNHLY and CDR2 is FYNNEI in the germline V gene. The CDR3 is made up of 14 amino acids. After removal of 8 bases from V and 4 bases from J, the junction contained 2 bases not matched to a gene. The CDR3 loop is CASSTSGGTGELFF. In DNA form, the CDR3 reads TGTGCCAGCTCGACTAGCGGGGGCACCGGGGAGCTGTTTTTT.

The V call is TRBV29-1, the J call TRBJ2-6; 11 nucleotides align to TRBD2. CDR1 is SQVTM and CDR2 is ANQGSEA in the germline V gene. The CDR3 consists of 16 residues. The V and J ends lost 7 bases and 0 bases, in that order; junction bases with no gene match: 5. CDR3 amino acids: CSAGLAVDSGANVLTF. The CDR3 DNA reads TGCAGCGCGGGACTAGCGGTAGACTCTGGGGCCAACGTCCTGACTTTC. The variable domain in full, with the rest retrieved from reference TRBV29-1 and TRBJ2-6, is SAVISQKPSRDICQRGTSLTIQCQVDSQVTMMFWYRQQPGQSLTLIATANQGSEATYESGFVIDKFPISRPNLTFSTLTVSNMSPEDSSIYLCSAGLAVDSGANVLTFGAGSRLTVL.

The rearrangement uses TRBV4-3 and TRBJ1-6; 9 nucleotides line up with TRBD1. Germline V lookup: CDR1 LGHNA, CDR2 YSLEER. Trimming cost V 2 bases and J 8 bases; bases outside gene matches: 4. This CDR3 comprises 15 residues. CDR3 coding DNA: TGCGCCAGCAGCCAAACAGGGGGCGACCATTCACCCCTCCACTTT. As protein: CASSQTGGDHSPLHF.

This CDR3 reads CASSLGEGQGYGYTF. CDR3 coding DNA: TGTGCCAGCAGCTTAGGGGAAGGGCAGGGCTATGGCTACACCTTC. The V and J genes are TRBV11-2 and TRBJ1-2; TRBD1 might be the D (5 bases). The CDR3 spans 15 residues. V shed 1 base and J shed 4 bases, with 13 bases lying between them. The germline CDR1 and CDR2 sequences are SGHAT and FQNNGV.

CDR3 loop: CASSPPAGGPWEQFF. The CDR3 coding sequence is TGTGCCAGCAGCCCTCCAGCGGGGGGGCCCTGGGAGCAGTTCTTC. The rearrangement joins TRBV11-2 to TRBJ2-1, with TRBD2 matching over 10 bases. The CDR3 is made up of 15 amino acids. V shed 5 bases, J shed 10 bases, and the junction held 11 bases outside the gene matches. Germline assignment: CDR1 SGHAT and CDR2 FQNNGV. Based on the CDR3 plus reference TRBV11-2 and TRBJ2-1, the full variable domain is EAGVAQSPRYKIIEKRQSVAFWCNPISGHATLYWYQQILGQGPKLLIQFQNNGVVDDSQLPKDRFSAERLKGVDSTLKIQPAKLEDSAVYLCASSPPAGGPWEQFFGPGTRLTVL.

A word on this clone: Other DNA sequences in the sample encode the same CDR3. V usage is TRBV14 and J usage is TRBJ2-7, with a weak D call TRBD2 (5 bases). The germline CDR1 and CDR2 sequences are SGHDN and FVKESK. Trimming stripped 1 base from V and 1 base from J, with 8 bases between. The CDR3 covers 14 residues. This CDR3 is CASSQVSGSYEQYF. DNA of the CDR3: TGTGCCAGCAGCCAAGTTTCGGGATCCTACGAGCAGTACTTC.

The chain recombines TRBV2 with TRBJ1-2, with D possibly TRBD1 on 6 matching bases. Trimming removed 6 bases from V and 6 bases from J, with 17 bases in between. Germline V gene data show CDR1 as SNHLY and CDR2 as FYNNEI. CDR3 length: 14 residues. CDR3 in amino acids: CASRTGGRADGYTF. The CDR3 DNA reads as TGTGCCAGCAGGACTGGGGGCAGGGCTGATGGCTACACCTTC. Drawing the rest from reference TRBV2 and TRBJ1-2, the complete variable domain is EPEVTQTPSHQVTQMGQEVILRCVPISNHLYFYWYRQILGQKVEFLVSFYNNEISEKSEIFDDQFSVERPDGSNFTLKIRSTKLEDSAMYFCASRTGGRADGYTFGSGTRLTVV.

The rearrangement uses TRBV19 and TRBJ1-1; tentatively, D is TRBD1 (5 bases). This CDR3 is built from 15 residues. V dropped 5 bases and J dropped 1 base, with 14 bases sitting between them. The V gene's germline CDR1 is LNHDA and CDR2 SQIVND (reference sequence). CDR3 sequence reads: CASSPVGQGNTEAFF. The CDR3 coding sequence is TGTGCCAGTAGTCCCGTGGGGCAGGGGAACACTGAAGCTTTCTTT.

The CDR3 DNA reads TGCGCCAGCAGCCAAGATGACAGGGTACGGTATCAGCCCCAGCATTTT. Protein sequence: CASSQDDRVRYQPQHF. The J gene is TRBJ1-5, the V gene TRBV4-1; TRBD1 matches at 7 bases. Germline CDR1 MGHRA, CDR2 YSYEKL. This CDR3 comprises 16 residues. V gave up 0 bases and J gave up 5 bases; unmatched junction bases: 7.

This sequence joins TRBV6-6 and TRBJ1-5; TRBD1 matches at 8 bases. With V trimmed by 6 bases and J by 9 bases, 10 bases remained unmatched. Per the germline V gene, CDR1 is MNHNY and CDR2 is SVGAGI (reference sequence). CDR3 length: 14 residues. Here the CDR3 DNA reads TGTGCCAGCAGCCCGCAGGGGGCGAATGGGCCCCAGCATTTT. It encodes CASSPQGANGPQHF.

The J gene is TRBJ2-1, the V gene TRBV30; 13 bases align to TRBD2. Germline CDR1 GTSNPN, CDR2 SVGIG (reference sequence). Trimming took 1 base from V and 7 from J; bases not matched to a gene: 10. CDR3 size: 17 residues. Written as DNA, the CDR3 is TGTGCCTGGAGTGACGGACTAGCGGGAGTTAAGTTGAATGAGCAGTTCTTC. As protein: CAWSDGLAGVKLNEQFF.

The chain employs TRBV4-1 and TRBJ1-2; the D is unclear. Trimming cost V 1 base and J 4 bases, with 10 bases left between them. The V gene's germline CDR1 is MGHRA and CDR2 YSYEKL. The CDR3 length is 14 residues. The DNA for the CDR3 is TGCGCCAGCAGCCAAGTAAACAGTATCTATGGCTACACCTTC. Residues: CASSQVNSIYGYTF.

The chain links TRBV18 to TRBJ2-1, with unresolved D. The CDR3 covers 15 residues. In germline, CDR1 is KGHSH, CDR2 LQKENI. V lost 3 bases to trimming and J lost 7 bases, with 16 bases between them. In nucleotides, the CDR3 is TGTGCCAGCTCACCTCCGGGTCAATATGGGAATGAGCAGTTCTTC. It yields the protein CASSPPGQYGNEQFF. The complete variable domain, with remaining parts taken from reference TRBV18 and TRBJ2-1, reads NAGVMQNPRHLVRRRGQEARLRCSPMKGHSHVYWYRQLPEEGLKFMVYLQKENIIDESGMPKERFSAEFPKEGPSILRIQQVVRGDSAAYFCASSPPGQYGNEQFFGPGTRLTVL.

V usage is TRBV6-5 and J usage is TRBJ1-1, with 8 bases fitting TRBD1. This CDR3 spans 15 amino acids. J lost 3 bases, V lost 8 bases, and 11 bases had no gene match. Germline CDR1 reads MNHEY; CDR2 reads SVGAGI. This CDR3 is CASAPGGTGHTEAFF. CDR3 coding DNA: TGTGCCAGCGCACCTGGCGGGACAGGCCACACTGAAGCTTTCTTT.